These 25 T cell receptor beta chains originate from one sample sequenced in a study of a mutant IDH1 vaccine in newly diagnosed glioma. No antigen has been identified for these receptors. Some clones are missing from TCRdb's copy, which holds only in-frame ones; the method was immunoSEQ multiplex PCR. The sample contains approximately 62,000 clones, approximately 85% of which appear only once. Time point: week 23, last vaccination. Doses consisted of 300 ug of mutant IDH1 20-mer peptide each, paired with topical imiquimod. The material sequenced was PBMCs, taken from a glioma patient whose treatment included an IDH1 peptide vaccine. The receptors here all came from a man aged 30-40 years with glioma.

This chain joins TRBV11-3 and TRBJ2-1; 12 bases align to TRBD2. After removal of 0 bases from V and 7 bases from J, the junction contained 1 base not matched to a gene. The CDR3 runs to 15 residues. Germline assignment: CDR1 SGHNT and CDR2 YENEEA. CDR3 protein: CASSLEGLAGNEQFF. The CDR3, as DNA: TGTGCCAGCAGCTTAGAAGGACTAGCGGGGAATGAGCAGTTCTTC. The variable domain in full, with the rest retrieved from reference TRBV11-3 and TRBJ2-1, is EAGVVQSPRYKIIEKKQPVAFWCNPISGHNTLYWYLQNLGQGPELLIRYENEEAVDDSQLPKDRFSAERLKGVDSTLKIQPAELGDSAVYLCASSLEGLAGNEQFFGPGTRLTVL.

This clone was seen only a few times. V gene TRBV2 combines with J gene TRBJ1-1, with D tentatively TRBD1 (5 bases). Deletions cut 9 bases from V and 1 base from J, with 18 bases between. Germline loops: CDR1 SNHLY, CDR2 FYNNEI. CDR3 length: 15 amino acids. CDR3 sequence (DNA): TGTGCCAGGGACACAGACCATGCCCAGAACACTGAAGCTTTCTTT. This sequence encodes CARDTDHAQNTEAFF.

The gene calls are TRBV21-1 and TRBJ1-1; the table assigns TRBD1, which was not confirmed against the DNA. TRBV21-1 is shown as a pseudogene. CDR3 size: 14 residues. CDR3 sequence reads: CASTAGQKNAEAFF. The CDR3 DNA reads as TGTGCCAGCACTGCGGGACAGAAAAATGCTGAAGCTTTCTTT.

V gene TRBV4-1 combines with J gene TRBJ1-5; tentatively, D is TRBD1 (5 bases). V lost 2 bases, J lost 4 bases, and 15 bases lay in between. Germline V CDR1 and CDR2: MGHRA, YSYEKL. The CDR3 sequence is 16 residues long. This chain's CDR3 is CASSQSWGNLNQPQHF. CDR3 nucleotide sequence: TGCGCCAGCAGCCAAAGTTGGGGGAACTTGAATCAGCCCCAGCATTTT.

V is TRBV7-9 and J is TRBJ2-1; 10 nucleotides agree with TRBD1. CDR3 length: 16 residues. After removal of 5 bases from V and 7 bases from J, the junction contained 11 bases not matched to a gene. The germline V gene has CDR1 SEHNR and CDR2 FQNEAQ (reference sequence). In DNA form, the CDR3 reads TGTGCCAGCAGCCCAAGGGGCGGGACAGGGGAGAATGAGCAGTTCTTC. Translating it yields CASSPRGGTGENEQFF.

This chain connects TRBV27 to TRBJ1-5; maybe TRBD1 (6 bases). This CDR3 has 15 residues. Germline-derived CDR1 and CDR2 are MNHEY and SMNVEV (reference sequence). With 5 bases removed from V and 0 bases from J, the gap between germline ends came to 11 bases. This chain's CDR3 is CASSPGTNSNQPQHF. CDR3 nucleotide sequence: TGTGCCAGCAGTCCTGGGACAAATAGCAATCAGCCCCAGCATTTT.

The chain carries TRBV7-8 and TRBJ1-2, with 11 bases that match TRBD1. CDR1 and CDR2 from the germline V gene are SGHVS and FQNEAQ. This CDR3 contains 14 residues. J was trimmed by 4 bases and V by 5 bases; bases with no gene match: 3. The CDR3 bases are TGTGCCAGCAGCAGGACAGGGGGCCCCTATGGCTACACCTTC. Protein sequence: CASSRTGGPYGYTF.

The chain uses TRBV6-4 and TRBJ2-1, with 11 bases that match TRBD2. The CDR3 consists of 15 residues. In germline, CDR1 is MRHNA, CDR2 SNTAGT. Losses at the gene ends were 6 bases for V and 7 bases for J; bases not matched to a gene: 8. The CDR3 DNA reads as TGTGCCAGCAGCGAACTAGCGGGGGCCCTGAATGAGCAGTTCTTC. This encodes CASSELAGALNEQFF.

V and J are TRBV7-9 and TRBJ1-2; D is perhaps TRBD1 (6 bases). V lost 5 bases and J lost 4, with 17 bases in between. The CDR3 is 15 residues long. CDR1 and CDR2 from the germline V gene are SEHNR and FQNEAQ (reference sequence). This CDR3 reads CASSTPPGQGYGYTF. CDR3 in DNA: TGTGCCAGCAGCACACCACCGGGACAAGGCTATGGCTACACCTTC.

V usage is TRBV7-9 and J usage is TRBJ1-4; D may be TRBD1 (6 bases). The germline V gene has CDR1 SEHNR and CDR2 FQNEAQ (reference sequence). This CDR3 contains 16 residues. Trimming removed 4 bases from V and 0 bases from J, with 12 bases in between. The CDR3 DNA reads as TGTGCCAGCAGCTGGACAGTTTGGTCAACTAATGAAAAACTGTTTTTT. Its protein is CASSWTVWSTNEKLFF.

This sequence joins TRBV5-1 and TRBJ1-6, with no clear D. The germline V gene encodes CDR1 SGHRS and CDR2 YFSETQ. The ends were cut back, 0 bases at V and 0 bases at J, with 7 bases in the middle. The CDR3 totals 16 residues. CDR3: CASSLARSSYNSPLHF. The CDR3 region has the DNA TGCGCCAGCAGCTTGGCCAGGAGCTCCTATAATTCACCCCTCCACTTT.

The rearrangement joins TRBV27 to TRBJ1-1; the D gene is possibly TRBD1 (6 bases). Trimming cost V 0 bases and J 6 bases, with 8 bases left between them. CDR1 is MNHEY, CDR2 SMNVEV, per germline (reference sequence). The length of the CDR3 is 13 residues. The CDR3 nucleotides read TGTGCCAGCAGTTTATCGACAGGCGCTGAAGCTTTCTTT. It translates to CASSLSTGAEAFF.

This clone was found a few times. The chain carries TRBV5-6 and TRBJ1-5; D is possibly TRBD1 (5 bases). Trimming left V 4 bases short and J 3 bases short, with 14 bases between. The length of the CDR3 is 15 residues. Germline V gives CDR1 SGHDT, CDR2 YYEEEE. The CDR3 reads CASSPGMGVNQPQHF. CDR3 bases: TGTGCCAGCAGCCCGGGGATGGGGGTCAATCAGCCCCAGCATTTT.

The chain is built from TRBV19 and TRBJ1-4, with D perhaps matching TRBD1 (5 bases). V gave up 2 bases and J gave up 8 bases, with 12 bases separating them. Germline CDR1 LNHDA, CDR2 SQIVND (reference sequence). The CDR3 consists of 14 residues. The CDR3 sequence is CASSIPGDGEKLFF. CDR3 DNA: TGTGCCAGTAGTATACCGGGGGATGGGGAAAAACTGTTTTTT.

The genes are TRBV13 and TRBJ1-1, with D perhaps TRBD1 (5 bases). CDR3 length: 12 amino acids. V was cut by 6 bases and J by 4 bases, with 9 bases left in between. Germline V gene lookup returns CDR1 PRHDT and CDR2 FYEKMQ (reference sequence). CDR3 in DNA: TGTGCCAGCAGGGGGGGGTCCACTGAAGCTTTCTTT. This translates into CASRGGSTEAFF.

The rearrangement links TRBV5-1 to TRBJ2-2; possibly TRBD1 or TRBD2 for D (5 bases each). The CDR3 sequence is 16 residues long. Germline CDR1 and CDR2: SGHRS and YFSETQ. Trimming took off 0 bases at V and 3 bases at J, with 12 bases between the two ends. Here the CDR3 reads CASSLAGTAYTGELFF. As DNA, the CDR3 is TGCGCCAGCAGCTTGGCCGGGACCGCCTACACCGGGGAGCTGTTTTTT.

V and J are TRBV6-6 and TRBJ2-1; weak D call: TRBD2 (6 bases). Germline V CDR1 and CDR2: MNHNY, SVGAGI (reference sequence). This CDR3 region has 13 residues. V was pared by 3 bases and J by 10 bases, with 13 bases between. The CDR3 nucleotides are TGTGCCAGCAGTTATTATCCTAGCGAAGAGCAGTTCTTC. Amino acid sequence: CASSYYPSEEQFF.

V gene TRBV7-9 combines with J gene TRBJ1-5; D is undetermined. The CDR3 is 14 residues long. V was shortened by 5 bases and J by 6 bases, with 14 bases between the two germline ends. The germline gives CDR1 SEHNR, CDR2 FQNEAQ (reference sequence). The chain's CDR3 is CASSGEGISQPQHF. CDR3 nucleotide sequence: TGTGCCAGCAGCGGGGAAGGGATCAGTCAGCCCCAGCATTTT.

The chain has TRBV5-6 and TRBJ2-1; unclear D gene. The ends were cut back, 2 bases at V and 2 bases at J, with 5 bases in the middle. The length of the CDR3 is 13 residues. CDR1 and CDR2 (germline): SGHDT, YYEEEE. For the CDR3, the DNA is TGTGCCAGCAGCTTTGCGCCCTACAATGAGCAGTTCTTC. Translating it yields CASSFAPYNEQFF. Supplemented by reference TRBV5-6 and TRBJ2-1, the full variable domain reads DAGVTQSPTHLIKTRGQQVTLRCSPKSGHDTVSWYQQALGQGPQFIFQYYEEEERQRGNFPDRFSGHQFPNYSSELNVNALLLGDSALYLCASSFAPYNEQFFGPGTRLTVL.

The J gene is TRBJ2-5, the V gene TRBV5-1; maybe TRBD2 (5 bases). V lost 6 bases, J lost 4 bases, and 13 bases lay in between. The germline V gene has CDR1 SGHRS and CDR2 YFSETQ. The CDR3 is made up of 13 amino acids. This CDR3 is CASTPRGLETQYF. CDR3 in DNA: TGCGCCAGCACTCCTCGGGGTTTAGAGACCCAGTACTTC.

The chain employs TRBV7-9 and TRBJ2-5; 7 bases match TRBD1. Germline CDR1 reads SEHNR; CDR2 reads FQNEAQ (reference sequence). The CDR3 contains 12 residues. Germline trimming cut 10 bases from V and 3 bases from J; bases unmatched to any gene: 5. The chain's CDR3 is CATRGLEETQYF. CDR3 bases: TGTGCCACAAGGGGGCTGGAAGAGACCCAGTACTTC.

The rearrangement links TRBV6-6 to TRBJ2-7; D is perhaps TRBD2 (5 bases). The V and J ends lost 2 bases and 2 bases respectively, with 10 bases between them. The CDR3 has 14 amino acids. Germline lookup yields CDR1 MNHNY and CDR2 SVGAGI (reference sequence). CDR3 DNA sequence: TGTGCCAGCAGTTACAGCGGAGTTCCCTACGAGCAGTACTTC. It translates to CASSYSGVPYEQYF.

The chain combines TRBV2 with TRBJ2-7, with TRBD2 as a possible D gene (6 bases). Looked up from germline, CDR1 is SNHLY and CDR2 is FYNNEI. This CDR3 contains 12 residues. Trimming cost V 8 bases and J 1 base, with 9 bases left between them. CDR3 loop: CASGGGSYEQYF. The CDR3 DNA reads TGTGCCAGCGGGGGAGGATCCTACGAGCAGTACTTC.

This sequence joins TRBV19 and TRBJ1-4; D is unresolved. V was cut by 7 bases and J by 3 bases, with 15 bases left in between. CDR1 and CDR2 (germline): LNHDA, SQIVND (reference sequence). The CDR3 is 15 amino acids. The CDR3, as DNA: TGTGCCAGTAACCTCGAAGGTGGATCTAATGAAAAACTGTTTTTT. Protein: CASNLEGGSNEKLFF.

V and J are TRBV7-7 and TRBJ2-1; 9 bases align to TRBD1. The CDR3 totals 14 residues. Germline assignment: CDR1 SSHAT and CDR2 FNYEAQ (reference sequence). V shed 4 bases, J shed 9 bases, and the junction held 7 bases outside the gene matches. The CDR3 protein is CASSSGTGSFEQFF. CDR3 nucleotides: TGTGCCAGCAGCTCCGGGACAGGGAGTTTTGAGCAGTTCTTC.